One sample yielded the 25 T cell receptor beta chains listed below, sequenced in a study of blood T cells in healthy people across ages. A J-beta primer mix and a sample-barcoded 5' primer were used in a second PCR of roughly 6 to 12 cycles. MiXCR, applied by TCRdb to the 5' RACE reads, yields one record per CDR3 protein. Of around 870,000 distinct CDR3 sequences in the sample, around 26% are singletons; the top ten hold about 18%. The material sequenced was blood. These TCRs come from a woman older than 75 in good health.

This clonotype was seen a single time. A much more abundant neighbour one base away suggests this may be a read error. The conserved phenylalanine or tryptophan normally closing the CDR3 is absent here, so this likely arose from a read error. The chain combines TRBV4-1 with TRBJ2-3; 10 positions agree with TRBD2. Germline V CDR1 and CDR2: MGHRA, YSYEKL. V lost 0 bases and J lost 2; bases outside the gene matches: 5. The CDR3 has 17 amino acids. CDR3 sequence (DNA): TGCGCCAGCAGCCAAGAGGAAGCGGGGGGGATCACAGATACGCAGTATTTG. It is translated as CASSQEEAGGITDTQYL.

To note about this clonotype: An end of the junction differs from the germline gene, which may be a read error. This rearrangement joins TRBV7-6 to TRBJ2-5; 11 bases agree with TRBD1. This CDR3 is built from 21 residues. Germline-derived CDR1 and CDR2 are SGHVS and FNYEAQ. In DNA form, the CDR3 reads TGTGCCAGCAGCTTAGGCCCGGGACAGGGGGTACGGTATTACGGCTACGGGACCCGGTACTTC. Protein: CASSLGPGQGVRYYGYGTRYF.

This clonotype was seen many times. The genes are TRBV7-9 and TRBJ1-2, with D tentatively TRBD1 (5 bases). The CDR3 spans 15 residues. Between the trimmed V and J ends, which lost 4 bases and 0 bases, there was a span of 12 bases. The germline gives CDR1 SEHNR, CDR2 FQNEAQ (reference sequence). This CDR3 reads CASSSGQGTNYGYTF. Written as DNA, the CDR3 is TGTGCCAGCAGCTCGGGCCAGGGCACTAACTATGGCTACACCTTC.

This clonotype was observed a few times. The chain has TRBV5-5 and TRBJ2-1, with 15 bases identical to TRBD2. Losses at the gene ends were 3 bases for V and 6 bases for J; bases not matched to a gene: 1. From germline, CDR1 is SGHKS and CDR2 YYEKEE (reference sequence). The CDR3 runs to 15 residues. The CDR3: CASSWTSGGANEQFF. The CDR3 nucleotides read TGTGCCAGCAGCTGGACTAGCGGGGGGGCCAATGAGCAGTTCTTC. Using reference TRBV5-5 and TRBJ2-1 for the parts outside the CDR3, the full variable domain is DAGVTQSPTHLIKTRGQQVTLRCSPISGHKSVSWYQQVLGQGPQFIFQYYEKEERGRGNFPDRFSARQFPNYSSELNVNALLLGDSALYLCASSWTSGGANEQFFGPGTRLTVL.

A note on this clonotype: This may be a read error, as it is one base from a much larger clone. The chain employs TRBV3-1 and TRBJ2-6, with D perhaps given as TRBD1 or TRBD2 (5 bases each). CDR1 is LGHDT and CDR2 is YNNKEL in the germline V gene (reference sequence). The CDR3 runs 20 residues. DNA for the CDR3: TGTGCCAGCAGCTTACGGCTGAGCGGACGGACGAGCTCTGGGGCCAACGTCCGGACTTTC. It codes for CASSLRLSGRTSSGANVRTF.

This clonotype occurred many times. V usage is TRBV12-3 or TRBV12-4 and J usage is TRBJ1-1; D is unclear. V lost 5 bases and J lost 2, with 12 bases in between. The CDR3 spans 14 residues. The CDR3 coding sequence is TGTGCCAGCAGTACACTCCTTATCAACACTGAAGCTTTCTTT. Translated: CASSTLLINTEAFF.

This clonotype was seen a handful of times. The chain has TRBV5-1 and TRBJ2-5; the match to TRBD1 covers 9 bases. The ends lost 4 bases at V and 11 bases at J; junction bases unmatched: 15. There are 15 residues in the CDR3. Germline CDR1 is SGHRS and CDR2 is YFSETQ. CDR3 sequence reads: CASSQGTGRGVEQYF. The CDR3 nucleotides are TGCGCCAGCAGCCAGGGGACAGGGAGAGGGGTTGAGCAGTACTTC. Based on the CDR3 plus reference TRBV5-1 and TRBJ2-5, the full variable domain is KAGVTQTPRYLIKTRGQQVTLSCSPISGHRSVSWYQQTPGQGLQFLFEYFSETQRNKGNFPGRFSGRQFSNSRSEMNVSTLELGDSALYLCASSQGTGRGVEQYFGPGTRLLVL.

This chain joins TRBV27 and TRBJ1-1; D remains ambiguous. Germline V gene data show CDR1 as MNHEY and CDR2 as SMNVEV (reference sequence). The ends were cut back, 8 bases at V and 1 base at J, with 11 bases in the middle. This CDR3 region has 13 residues. The CDR3 nucleotides read TGTGCCAGCGGCCATCGGGGGAACACTGAAGCTTTCTTT. Translating it yields CASGHRGNTEAFF.

V usage is TRBV5-6 and J usage is TRBJ1-6; a possible D gene is TRBD1 (6 bases). This CDR3 contains 17 residues. The germline V gene has CDR1 SGHDT and CDR2 YYEEEE. V was trimmed by 0 bases and J by 7 bases, leaving 17 bases between them. The CDR3 protein is CASSLEVAAGTNSPLHF. For the CDR3, the DNA is TGTGCCAGCAGCTTGGAAGTCGCGGCAGGGACAAATTCACCCCTCCACTTT.

On this clonotype: The junction shows a germline mismatch at one end, possibly a read error. As DNA, the CDR3 is TGCAGTGAAAGAGGGCCAGGAGATCACCCCCAGCATTTT. It encodes CSERGPGDHPQHF. The chain combines TRBV20-1 with TRBJ1-5, with unresolved D. CDR3 size: 13 residues. Looked up from germline, CDR1 is DFQATT and CDR2 is SNEGSKA (reference sequence).

The chain has TRBV3-1 and TRBJ2-4; no definite D call. CDR1 and CDR2 (germline): LGHDT, YNNKEL (reference sequence). V shed 6 bases and J shed 13 bases, with 22 bases lying between them. The CDR3 is 14 amino acids. CDR3 amino acids: CASRRELDKRTQYF. Written as DNA, the CDR3 is TGTGCCAGCAGGCGAGAACTTGATAAGAGAACCCAGTACTTC.

Remarks on this clonotype: This may stem from a read error, because a much larger clone lies one nucleotide away. The chain joins TRBV11-2 to TRBJ1-5; D remains ambiguous. This CDR3 comprises 13 residues. Germline V CDR1 and CDR2: SGHAT, FQNNGV. The CDR3: CAGSLWQNQPQHF. In nucleotides, the CDR3 is TGTGCCGGCAGCTTATGGCAGAACCAGCCCCAGCATTTT.

This rearrangement joins TRBV7-2 to TRBJ2-2; 10 positions match TRBD1. The junction had 11 bases not matched to a gene; V was cut back by 9 bases and J by 10 bases. This CDR3 is 14 amino acids long. Per the germline V gene, CDR1 is SGHTA and CDR2 is FQGNSA. CDR3 sequence (DNA): TGTGCCAGTACCGGGACAGGGGTGTACGTGGAGCTGTTTTTT. This encodes CASTGTGVYVELFF. Complete variable domain (other parts from reference TRBV7-2 and TRBJ2-2): GAGVSQSPSNKVTEKGKDVELRCDPISGHTALYWYRQSLGQGLEFLIYFQGNSAPDKSGLPSDRFSAERTGGSVSTLTIQRTQQEDSAVYLCASTGTGVYVELFFGEGSRLTVL.

A word on this clonotype: One base away lies a much larger clone, so this may be a sequencing read error. V and J are TRBV7-2 and TRBJ1-2; perhaps TRBD1 as D (6 bases). CDR3 size: 13 residues. Germline CDR1 and CDR2: SGHTA and FQGNSA. The CDR3 loop is CASSYEGHYGCTF. The CDR3 nucleotides read TGTGCCAGCAGCTACGAGGGACACTATGGCTGCACCTTC.

This clonotype was picked up many times. The V gene is TRBV19, the J gene TRBJ2-1, with D tentatively TRBD1 (5 bases). The V end was cut by 5 bases, the J end by 4 bases, with 15 bases between. Per the germline V gene, CDR1 is LNHDA and CDR2 is SQIVND (reference sequence). This CDR3 has 15 amino acids. CDR3 amino acids: CASSSRVDTYNEQFF. CDR3 bases: TGTGCCAGTAGTTCCAGGGTAGACACATACAATGAGCAGTTCTTC. The variable domain in full, with the rest retrieved from reference TRBV19 and TRBJ2-1, is DGGITQSPKYLFRKEGQNVTLSCEQNLNHDAMYWYRQDPGQGLRLIYYSQIVNDFQKGDIAEGYSVSREKKESFPLTVTSAQKNPTAFYLCASSSRVDTYNEQFFGPGTRLTVL.

The rearrangement joins TRBV9 to TRBJ2-3; D gene ambiguous. Trimming stripped 0 bases from V and 1 base from J, with 6 bases between. The CDR3 is made up of 14 amino acids. Germline V gene lookup returns CDR1 SGDLS and CDR2 YYNGEE. In nucleotides, the CDR3 is TGTGCCAGCAGCGTAGTGACTGGCACAGATACGCAGTATTTT. It codes for CASSVVTGTDTQYF.

The table lists this clonotype with many counts. The chain joins TRBV20-1 to TRBJ1-2, with a tentative D call TRBD1 (5 bases). Trimming stripped 4 bases from V and 6 bases from J, with 12 bases between. This CDR3 has 12 residues. Per the germline V gene, CDR1 is DFQATT and CDR2 is SNEGSKA (reference sequence). The CDR3 DNA sequence: TGCAGTGCTAAACCGGGACTACATGGCTACACCTTC. This encodes CSAKPGLHGYTF.

The gene calls are TRBV29-1 and TRBJ1-2; TRBD1 aligns across 9 bases. The trim removed 7 bases at V and 3 bases at J, leaving 6 bases unmatched. The V gene's germline CDR1 is SQVTM and CDR2 ANQGSEA. The CDR3 is 13 residues long. CDR3 nucleotide sequence: TGCAGCGGTTCAAGGGACAGGGACTATGGCTACACCTTC. It codes for CSGSRDRDYGYTF. Full variable domain (rest looked up from reference TRBV29-1 and TRBJ1-2): SAVISQKPSRDICQRGTSLTIQCQVDSQVTMMFWYRQQPGQSLTLIATANQGSEATYESGFVIDKFPISRPNLTFSTLTVSNMSPEDSSIYLCSGSRDRDYGYTFGSGTRLTVV.

This clonotype was seen a handful of times. The CDR3 nucleotides are TGCGCCAGCAGCTTCAACTCGGGGGTTGGCACTGAAGCTTTCTTT. Protein product: CASSFNSGVGTEAFF. The chain is built from TRBV5-1 and TRBJ1-1, with D maybe TRBD1 (5 bases). CDR3 size: 15 residues. The germline V and J ends were trimmed by 2 bases and 4 bases, with 15 bases remaining between them. Germline V CDR1 and CDR2: SGHRS, YFSETQ.

This clonotype showed up just a few times. The genes are TRBV11-3 and TRBJ1-1; D gene unclear. The CDR3 sequence is 14 residues long. The germline gives CDR1 SGHNT, CDR2 YENEEA. V was clipped by 2 bases and J by 5 bases, with 12 bases between them. Here the CDR3 reads CASSLHAGSTEAFF. The DNA for the CDR3 is TGTGCCAGCAGCTTACATGCGGGGTCGACTGAAGCTTTCTTT.

The V and J genes are TRBV9 and TRBJ2-1, with D uncertain. V was pared by 4 bases and J by 8 bases, with 13 bases between. Germline V gives CDR1 SGDLS, CDR2 YYNGEE. This CDR3 spans 13 amino acids. CDR3 in DNA: TGTGCCAGCAGCCCCGGTATCGTAGATGAGCAGTTCTTC. This encodes CASSPGIVDEQFF.

This clonotype has more than one count but fewer than ten. Relative to the germline gene, one junction end is altered; a read error may explain this. The chain is built from TRBV12-3 or TRBV12-4 and TRBJ2-3; D is undetermined. This CDR3 is built from 14 residues. The CDR3 region has the DNA TGTGCCAGCAGTTTAAAAGGGCCCGCAGATGCGCAGTATTTT. Amino acid sequence: CASSLKGPADAQYF.

This clonotype was counted a few times. A much larger clone sits a single nucleotide away, making a read error possible. The chain couples TRBV27 to TRBJ2-4, with D perhaps matching TRBD2 (5 bases). This CDR3 has 14 residues. The germline CDR1 and CDR2 sequences are MNHEY and SMNVEV (reference sequence). CDR3 region: CARSLLGGKNIQYF. In nucleotides, the CDR3 is TGTGCCCGCAGTTTATTGGGCGGGAAAAACATTCAGTACTTC.

V usage is TRBV5-1 and J usage is TRBJ2-1, with a tentative D call TRBD1 (6 bases). Germline CDR1 SGHRS, CDR2 YFSETQ. Trimming stripped 5 bases from V and 5 bases from J, with 11 bases between. The CDR3 loop spans 13 amino acids. The CDR3 loop reads CASSYRVDNEQFF. The CDR3, as DNA: TGCGCCAGCAGTTACAGGGTGGACAATGAGCAGTTCTTC.

The sample holds many counts of this clonotype. The chain has TRBV6-4 and TRBJ2-1; D is possibly TRBD1 or TRBD2 (6 bases each). The CDR3 is 15 amino acids. The germline CDR1 and CDR2 sequences are MRHNA and SNTAGT. The germline V and J ends were trimmed by 5 bases and 0 bases, with 11 bases remaining between them. Here the CDR3 reads CASSPRGDSYNEQFF. CDR3 nucleotides: TGTGCCAGCAGTCCGAGGGGGGACTCCTACAATGAGCAGTTCTTC.